This TCR beta chain was retrieved from a study of blood T cells in healthy people across ages. A second roughly 7 to 12 cycle PCR used barcoded and J-beta primers. TCRdb re-analysed the 5' RACE reads in MiXCR, keeping a single row per CDR3 protein. The data hold around 940,000 distinct CDR3 sequences, with approximately 50% observed a single time. Trimming removed 5 bases from V and 7 bases from J; junction bases left unmatched: 6. The length of the CDR3 is 14 residues. CDR1 and CDR2 (germline): SEHNR, FQNEAQ (reference sequence). Researchers report isolating at least 7 million PBMCs per sample. The count of this clonotype is one.

V usage is TRBV7-9 and J usage is TRBJ2-2; 8 positions agree with TRBD1. The sample was blood. The TCR comes from a woman aged 55-69 years in good health. The CDR3 spells CASSPQGAGGELFF. DNA for the CDR3: TGTGCCAGCAGCCCCCAGGGGGCCGGCGGGGAGCTGTTTTTT.